This TCR beta chain was recovered during a study of T cell responses to AZD1222 COVID-19 vaccine. Only in-frame clones appear in the TCRdb table, and some are missing; sequencing was by immunoSEQ multiplex PCR. The table shows approximately 150,000 clones, with roughly 92% occurring only once. V was clipped by 2 bases and J by 2 bases; unmatched bases: 6. Germline CDR1 SGHTS, CDR2 YDEGEE. This CDR3 is built from 16 residues. Study-level results: Scientists sampled the repertoires only once the peak T cell response had passed. Spike-specific TCRs gained breadth and depth after people received two AZD1222 doses.

This clone has just a few counts. No antigen is known for it. It was second doses at about 4 or about 12 weeks that were pooled. Sequenced here: peripheral blood, sampled 28 days after the second AZD1222 dose. The V call is TRBV5-8, the J call TRBJ2-7, with 11 bases matching TRBD1. This TCR was recovered from an adult who received the AZD1222 COVID-19 vaccine. The CDR3 here is CASSLFQGQGAYEQYF. The CDR3, as DNA: TGTGCCAGCAGCTTATTTCAGGGACAGGGGGCCTACGAGCAGTACTTC.